This TCR beta chain was obtained from a study of spatial heterogeneity in lung cancer. Study information: Sequencing was performed on follow-up PBMC samples when available, collected at a median of roughly two years after resection. Beta-chain sequences were consistently detected more often than alpha-chain sequences.

Regarding time point: blood at routine non-recurrence follow-up after resection. Whole RNA came from tumor, nontumor lung or frozen PBMC and was sequenced without being sorted. The V and J ends lost 4 bases and 5 bases respectively, with 11 bases between them. Per the germline V gene, CDR1 is GTSNPN and CDR2 is SVGIG (reference sequence). This CDR3 spans 12 amino acids. Each CDR3 protein gets one entry after TCRdb re-called the 5' RACE reads with MiXCR. The sample shows about 29,000 distinct CDR3 sequences, over 9.5% of them seen only once. In its sample, this clonotype was seen many times. This specimen was PBMCs, taken at follow-up. The chain combines TRBV30 with TRBJ1-2; the D is unclear. The sequence was obtained from a female donor with early-stage non-small cell lung cancer. CDR3 DNA sequence: TGTGCCTGGAATGGAGGAGGGTATGGCTACACCTTC. Its translation: CAWNGGGYGYTF. The full variable domain, completed using reference TRBV30 and TRBJ1-2, is SQTIHQWPATLVQPVGSPLSLECTVEGTSNPNLYWYRQAAGRGLQLLFYSVGIGQISSEVPQNLSASRPQDRQFILSSKKLLLSDSGFYLCAWNGGGYGYTFGSGTRLTVV.